The clone carrying this T cell receptor beta chain was picked up many times. There were healthy Caucasian individuals from Russia, aged roughly 6 to 90, serving as donors. Total RNA, at least 6 micrograms per sample, was extracted from PBMCs. With 2 bases clipped from V and 3 bases from J, the junction kept 1 base outside the gene matches. The germline V gene has CDR1 SGDLS and CDR2 YYNGEE. This CDR3 comprises 13 residues. Primed by a sample-barcoded 5' primer and a J-beta primer mix, a second PCR proceeded for roughly 7 to 11 cycles. One entry per CDR3 protein, called by TCRdb with MiXCR from the 5' RACE reads. This table has about 930,000 distinct CDR3 sequences, 25% to 35% appearing once. The record originates from a study of blood T cells in healthy people across ages. The same sample was also used in a study of T cells of mothers and their children.

The TCR sequence derives from a woman between 40 and 50 years old in good health. The chain combines TRBV9 with TRBJ1-2; 7 positions agree with TRBD1. Material for sequencing was blood. CDR3 loop: CASSVTGDYGYTF. CDR3 in DNA: TGTGCCAGCAGCGTTACAGGGGACTATGGCTACACCTTC.